Described below is a single T cell receptor beta chain sequence and its context. Antigen specificity is unknown. Produced via immunoSEQ multiplex PCR; TCRdb's table is partial and in-frame only. Of around 71,000 clones in the sample, about four fifths were seen once. This sample was included in a study of T cell clones after liver transplantation. Study in general: Liver transplant recipients had immunosuppression withdrawal attempted within 2 years. TCRbeta sequencing after a pre-transplant mixed lymphocyte reaction identified graft-donor-reactive clones, later tracked in post-transplant blood.

The CDR3 has 15 amino acids. Germline V CDR1 and CDR2: MDHEN, SYDVKM. V was clipped by 7 bases and J by 8 bases; unmatched bases: 11. Whole-study findings and limits: Donor-reactive sequences fell more than third party-reactive ones, suggesting partial deletion. Graft donor-reactive T cells may have migrated into the graft rather than being deleted.

The clonotype originates from a human patient who received a liver transplant. A share of the T cells may be of graft donor origin. The chain carries TRBV28 and TRBJ2-1, with 10 bases that match TRBD2. The material was CD4+ T cells from blood, obtained 12 months after liver transplant. The CDR3 here is CASTTLGLAGDEQFF. DNA of the CDR3: TGTGCCAGCACCACCCTGGGGCTAGCGGGAGATGAGCAGTTCTTC.